This TCR beta chain was identified in a study of shared clonotypes between healthy human individuals. Across the whole study: CD4 naive and memory got three plates each, CD8 naive two, CD8 memory one.

About this clone itself: Antigen unknown.

Germline V gene lookup returns CDR1 SEHNR and CDR2 FQNEAQ (reference sequence). Losses at the gene ends were 7 bases for V and 4 bases for J; bases not matched to a gene: 10. The CDR3 spans 15 residues. Assay used: immunoSEQ multiplex PCR; TCRdb lists only in-frame clones, some missing. The sample records a few million clones, 80% to 95% being singletons. Notes on the study in general: A limitation of the genetic and exposure-history diversity represented arose from few donors.

The gene calls are TRBV7-9 and TRBJ2-1; 7 bases are shared with TRBD2. This clonotype was sampled from a young man in good health. Some clones in this sample may be carry-over from other donors' samples. Sequencing used naive CD4+ T cells from PBMCs. As for subset: CD45RA+ positively selected. The CDR3 DNA reads as TGTGCCAGCACCCTAAGCGGGAAGCGGTACAATGAGCAGTTCTTC. It yields the protein CASTLSGKRYNEQFF.